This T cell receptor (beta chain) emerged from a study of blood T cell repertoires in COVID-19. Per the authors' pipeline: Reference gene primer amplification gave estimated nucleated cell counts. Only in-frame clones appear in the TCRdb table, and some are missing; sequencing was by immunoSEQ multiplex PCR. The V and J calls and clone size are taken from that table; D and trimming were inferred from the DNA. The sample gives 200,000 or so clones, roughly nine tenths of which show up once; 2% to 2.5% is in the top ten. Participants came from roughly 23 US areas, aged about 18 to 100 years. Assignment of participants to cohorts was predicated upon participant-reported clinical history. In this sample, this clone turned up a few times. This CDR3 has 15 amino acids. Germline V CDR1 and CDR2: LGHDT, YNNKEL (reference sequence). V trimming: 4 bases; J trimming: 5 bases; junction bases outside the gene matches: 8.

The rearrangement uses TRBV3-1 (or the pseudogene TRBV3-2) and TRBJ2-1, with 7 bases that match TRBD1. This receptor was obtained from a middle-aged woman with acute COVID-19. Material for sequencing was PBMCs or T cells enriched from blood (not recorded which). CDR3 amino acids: CASSLRDSPHNEQFF. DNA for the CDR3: TGTGCCAGCAGCCTCCGGGACAGCCCGCACAATGAGCAGTTCTTC.